This T cell receptor beta chain was sequenced for a study of blood T cell repertoires in COVID-19 (dated by TCRdb to the early 2020s). In the study overall: The collaborator samples originated in the United States, Italy and Spain and spanned the acute and convalescent phases of COVID-19. The prospective study material was composed of cDNA or gDNA derived from T cells, B-cell-depleted T cells, or PBMCs. The dataset comprised deeply sampled blood TCRbeta repertoires from subjects exposed to, actively infected with, or recovered from COVID-19. The repertoires were released in a freely available public database intended as a resource for research on the immune response to SARS-CoV-2. Samples were obtained from the ongoing ImmuneRACE study (first 160 participants) and from 1,254 subjects provided by 6 global collaborators. A de-identified subject ID, COVID-19 status, age in years and sex were almost always included in the sample metadata. HLA class I and class II types, where available, came from metadata supplied by the sample provider rather than from assay-based typing.

Comments on this clone: Its antigen target is currently unknown. There are no base qualities to consult, and no much larger clone falls within one base.

TCRbeta CDR3 regions were amplified from genomic DNA by means of the immunoSEQ Assay, a bias-controlled multiplex PCR. Regarding the original processing steps: The number of nucleated cells in each sample was estimated from the amplification of reference gene primers within the assay. Sequence reads were collapsed and filtered to measure the absolute abundance of every unique TCRbeta CDR3 rearrangement. Productive Simpson clonality was computed per sample as the square root of Simpson's diversity index over productive rearrangements. TCRdb carries this immuneACCESS record with in-frame sequences only. Its versions omit some clonotypes, under half of them owing to an unresolved V gene in the studies checked, with the rest unexplained. That table supplies the V and J calls and clone size; D and trimming were determined from the DNA. This sample has some 250,000 clones in its table, and 80% to 85% of those were observed once. Jointly, the top ten make up 3% to 4% of the sample.

Whole blood was collected in K2EDTA tubes by collaborating institutions according to the institutions' own protocols. For TCRbeta analysis, collaborators shipped samples as frozen whole blood, isolated PBMCs, or DNA extracted from either of those sample types. Including cysteine and phenylalanine, the CDR3 has 15 amino acids. Only the CDR3 region is kept as DNA, spanning 45 bases read in frame from base 1. The germline V gene (reference sequence) yields GTSNPN for CDR1 and SVGIG for CDR2. Deletion took 4 bases off V and 5 bases off J, with a span of 20 bases between the germline ends. Paper-wide results and their limitations: The amount of clinical and demographic metadata varied by source and participant and was provided uncurated.

This sequence uses TRBV30 and TRBJ2-5; possibly the D gene is TRBD2, per 6 matching bases. The sample comprised peripheral blood. The source is a woman under 30 with acute or convalescent COVID-19. The CDR3 region: CAWTGGSAPGETQYF. The DNA sequence follows: TGTGCCTGGACTGGGGGGAGCGCCCCCGGGGAGACCCAGTACTTC.